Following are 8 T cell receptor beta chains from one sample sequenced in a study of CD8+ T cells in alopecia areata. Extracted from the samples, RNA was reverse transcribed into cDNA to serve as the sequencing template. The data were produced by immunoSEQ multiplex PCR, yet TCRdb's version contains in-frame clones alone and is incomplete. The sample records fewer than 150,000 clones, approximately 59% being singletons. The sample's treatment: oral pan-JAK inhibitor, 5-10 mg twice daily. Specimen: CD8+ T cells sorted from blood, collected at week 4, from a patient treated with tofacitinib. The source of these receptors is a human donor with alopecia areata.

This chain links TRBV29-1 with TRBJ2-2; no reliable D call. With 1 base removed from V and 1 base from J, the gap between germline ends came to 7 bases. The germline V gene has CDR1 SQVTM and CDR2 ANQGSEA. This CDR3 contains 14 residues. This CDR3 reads CSVEGVMNTGELFF. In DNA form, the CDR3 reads TGCAGCGTTGAAGGCGTGATGAACACCGGGGAGCTGTTTTTT.

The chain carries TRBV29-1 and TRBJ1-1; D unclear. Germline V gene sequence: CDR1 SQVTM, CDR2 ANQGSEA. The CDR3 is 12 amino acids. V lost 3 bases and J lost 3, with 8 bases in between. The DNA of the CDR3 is TGCAGCGTTGAGCCGGTCGACACTGAAGCTTTCTTT. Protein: CSVEPVDTEAFF.

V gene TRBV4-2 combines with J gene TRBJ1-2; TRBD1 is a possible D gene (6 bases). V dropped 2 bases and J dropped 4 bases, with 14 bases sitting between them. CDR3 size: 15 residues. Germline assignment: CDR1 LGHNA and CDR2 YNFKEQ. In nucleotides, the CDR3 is TGTGCCAGCAGCCAAAACCAGGACAGCGTCTATGGCTACACCTTC. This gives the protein CASSQNQDSVYGYTF.

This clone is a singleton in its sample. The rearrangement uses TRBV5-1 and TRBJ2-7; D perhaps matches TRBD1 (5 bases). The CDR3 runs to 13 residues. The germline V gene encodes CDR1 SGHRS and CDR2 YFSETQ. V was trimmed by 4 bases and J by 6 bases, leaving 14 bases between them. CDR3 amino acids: CASSALSGSEQYF. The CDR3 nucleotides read TGCGCCAGCAGCGCCCTATCAGGGTCCGAGCAGTACTTC.

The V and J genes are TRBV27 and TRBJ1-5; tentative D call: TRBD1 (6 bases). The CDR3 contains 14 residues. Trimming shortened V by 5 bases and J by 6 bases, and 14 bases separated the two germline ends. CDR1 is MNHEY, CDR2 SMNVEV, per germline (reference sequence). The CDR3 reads CASSPGEGGQPQHF. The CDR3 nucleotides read TGTGCCAGCAGTCCAGGGGAGGGCGGTCAGCCCCAGCATTTT.

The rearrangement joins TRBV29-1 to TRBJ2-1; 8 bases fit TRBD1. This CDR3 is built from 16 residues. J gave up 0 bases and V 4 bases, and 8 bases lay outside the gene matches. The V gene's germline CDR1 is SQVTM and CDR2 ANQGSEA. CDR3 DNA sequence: TGCAGCGTTGTGGGACAGGACGGGAGCTCCTACAATGAGCAGTTCTTC. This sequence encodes CSVVGQDGSSYNEQFF.

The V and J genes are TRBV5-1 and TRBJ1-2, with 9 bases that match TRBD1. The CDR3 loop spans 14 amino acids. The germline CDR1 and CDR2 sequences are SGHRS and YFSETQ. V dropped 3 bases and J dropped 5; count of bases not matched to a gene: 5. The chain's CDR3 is CASSWDREEYGYTF. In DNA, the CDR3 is TGCGCCAGCAGCTGGGACAGGGAGGAGTATGGCTACACCTTC.

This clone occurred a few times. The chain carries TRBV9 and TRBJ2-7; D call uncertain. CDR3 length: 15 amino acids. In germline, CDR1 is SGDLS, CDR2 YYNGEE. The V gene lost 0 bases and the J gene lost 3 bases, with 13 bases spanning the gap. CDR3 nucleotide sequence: TGTGCCAGCAGCGTAGCGGATGGGTCCGGCTACGAGCAGTACTTC. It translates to CASSVADGSGYEQYF.